Sequencing of this T cell receptor beta chain was carried out in a study of T-cell reconstitution after alpha-beta-depleted transplantation in children. Notes on the study in general: Surviving recipient cells, namely T cells and thymic progenitors, were the source of high day-60 TCRbeta diversity in some patients. At around two months after transplant, the alpha-beta T cells were reportedly derived from several hundred expanded clones that came from non-depleted graft cells. T-cell numbers and diversity, one year after transplant, stemmed largely from T cells that were newly produced.

Unique molecular identifiers were incorporated into the prepared TCRbeta library. TCRdb reprocessed the PCR reads with MiXCR, giving one entry per CDR3 protein. The sample contains approximately 400,000 distinct CDR3 sequences, about 17% of which appear only once. In regard to this clonotype: Its antigen is unknown.

The CDR3 contains 13 residues. V was cut by 2 bases and J by 1 base, with 5 bases left in between. CDR1 and CDR2 (germline): LNHDA, SQIVND (reference sequence). This clonotype was sampled from a boy younger than two who had a stem cell transplant for Wiskott-Aldrich syndrome, so the T cells may come from the graft donor. V gene TRBV19 combines with J gene TRBJ1-1; no clear D gene. Material: PBMCs, mostly from graft donor cells, obtained 360 days after TCRalphabeta/CD19-depleted stem cell transplant. In DNA form, the CDR3 reads TGTGCCAGTAGTATAACCAAGAACACTGAAGCTTTCTTT. Translation: CASSITKNTEAFF.